The 28 T cell receptor beta chains reported below all come from one sample, sequenced in a study of T cell responses to AZD1222 COVID-19 vaccine. Some clones are missing from TCRdb's copy, which holds only in-frame ones; the method was immunoSEQ multiplex PCR. There are about 56,000 clones in the sample; about 86% occur only once, and less than 9% lies in the top ten. Source: peripheral blood, taken 28 days after the second AZD1222 dose. Receptors originate from an adult who received the AZD1222 COVID-19 vaccine.

This chain uses TRBV7-2 with TRBJ1-3, with TRBD1 as a possible D gene (5 bases). Germline lookup yields CDR1 SGHTA and CDR2 FQGNSA. The V end lost 2 bases, the J end lost 0 bases, and 8 bases lay between the germline ends. This CDR3 spans 15 amino acids. The CDR3, as DNA: TGTGCCAGCAGCTTACAGGGTTTCTCTGGAAACACCATATATTTT. Its protein product is CASSLQGFSGNTIYF.

The J gene is TRBJ1-5, the V gene TRBV7-2; D unclear. The CDR3 has 16 residues. Trimming removed 5 bases at V and 7 bases at J, with 21 bases between. CDR1 SGHTA and CDR2 FQGNSA come from the germline V gene. Here the CDR3 reads CASSADFHGRPQPQHF. CDR3 DNA sequence: TGTGCCAGCAGCGCGGATTTCCACGGGCGACCCCAGCCCCAGCATTTT.

V is TRBV21-1 and J is TRBJ1-5. TRBV21-1 is classified as a pseudogene. This CDR3 is built from 15 residues. CDR3 amino acids: CASSGWSGAHQPQHF. CDR3 DNA: TGTGCCAGCAGCGGCTGGTCAGGAGCCCATCAGCCCCAGCATTTT.

The J gene is TRBJ1-6, the V gene TRBV10-3; 7 nucleotides align to TRBD1. J gave up 4 bases and V 6 bases, and 6 bases lay outside the gene matches. The CDR3 loop spans 15 amino acids. CDR1 and CDR2 (germline): ENHRY, SYGVKD. The CDR3 reads CAISRDSVYNSPLHF. The DNA of the CDR3 is TGTGCCATCAGCCGGGACAGTGTTTATAATTCACCCCTCCACTTT.

The V gene is TRBV9, the J gene TRBJ1-1, with D uncertain. CDR3 length: 14 amino acids. The V end was cut by 0 bases, the J end by 11 bases, with 17 bases between. CDR1 is SGDLS and CDR2 is YYNGEE in the germline V gene. The DNA of the CDR3 is TGTGCCAGCAGCGTAGTCACACACGAACACGGGGCTTTCTTT. The encoded protein is CASSVVTHEHGAFF.

The rearrangement links TRBV5-4 to TRBJ1-5, with a weak D call TRBD1 (6 bases). V lost 1 base and J 5 bases, leaving 10 bases between the germline ends. This CDR3 is built from 14 residues. Germline-derived CDR1 and CDR2 are SGHNT and YYREEE (reference sequence). CDR3: CASSLQPGDQPQHF. CDR3 bases: TGTGCCAGCAGCTTGCAACCAGGGGATCAGCCCCAGCATTTT.

The chain uses TRBV18 and TRBJ1-4; D possibly corresponds to TRBD1 (6 bases). Germline V gives CDR1 KGHSH, CDR2 LQKENI. The CDR3 has 14 amino acids. Between the trimmed V and J ends, which lost 6 bases and 5 bases, there was a span of 13 bases. The CDR3 DNA reads as TGTGCCAGCTCTCCTACTCAGGGGAATGAAAAACTGTTTTTT. Translated, it gives CASSPTQGNEKLFF.

The rearrangement links TRBV9 to TRBJ2-3, with D perhaps matching TRBD2 (6 bases). This CDR3 has 15 residues. The germline V and J ends were trimmed by 0 bases and 0 bases, with 8 bases remaining between them. Germline assignment: CDR1 SGDLS and CDR2 YYNGEE. The CDR3 region is CASSVGLESTDTQYF. CDR3 DNA: TGTGCCAGCAGCGTAGGACTAGAAAGCACAGATACGCAGTATTTT.

This clone occurred a few times. The chain joins TRBV14 to TRBJ1-1, with TRBD1 identical over 8 bases. The CDR3 sequence is 18 residues long. Looked up from germline, CDR1 is SGHDN and CDR2 is FVKESK. Trimming removed 4 bases from V and 1 base from J; junction bases left unmatched: 14. Here the CDR3 DNA reads TGTGCCAGCAGCCCAAAGCCACAGGGGGTTTTAGGGAACACTGAAGCTTTCTTT. This translates into CASSPKPQGVLGNTEAFF.

J is TRBJ1-2 and V is TRBV15; tentatively, D is TRBD1 (6 bases). This CDR3 is 15 amino acids long. CDR1 LNHNV and CDR2 YYDKDF come from the germline V gene (reference sequence). The V end lost 3 bases, the J end lost 8 bases, and 19 bases lay between the germline ends. CDR3 coding DNA: TGTGCCACCAGCAGGGGCCGGGACACTGCCTGGGGCTACACCTTC. Amino acids: CATSRGRDTAWGYTF.

The chain links TRBV7-2 to TRBJ1-6; no firm D call. The CDR3 has 14 residues. The germline CDR1 and CDR2 sequences are SGHTA and FQGNSA. V lost 3 bases, J lost 8 bases, and 11 bases lay in between. CDR3 sequence (DNA): TGTGCCAGCAGCTTGGTAGCCCGGGATTCACCCCTCCACTTT. Protein sequence: CASSLVARDSPLHF.

The chain links TRBV2 to TRBJ1-2; TRBD1 is a possible D gene (5 bases). Deletions cut 10 bases from V and 4 bases from J, with 19 bases between. The CDR3 has 14 amino acids. Germline CDR1 and CDR2: SNHLY and FYNNEI. The CDR3, as DNA: TGTGCCATCCAGAAGGGGACCCTAGGCTATGGCTACACCTTC. This encodes CAIQKGTLGYGYTF.

This clone has just one count. This sequence joins TRBV9 and TRBJ2-7; 8 bases fit TRBD1. Losses at the gene ends were 0 bases for V and 2 bases for J; bases not matched to a gene: 4. The CDR3 extends over 15 amino acids. Germline CDR1 reads SGDLS; CDR2 reads YYNGEE. The CDR3 spells CASSVAPGQAYEQYF. The CDR3 DNA follows: TGTGCCAGCAGCGTAGCCCCGGGACAGGCCTACGAGCAGTACTTC.

The chain recombines TRBV23-1 with TRBJ2-7; D not certain. TRBV23-1 is an open reading frame whose function is uncertain. The CDR3 consists of 13 residues. V lost 0 bases, J lost 4 bases, and 7 bases lay in between. The CDR3 sequence is CASSQSPPYEQYF. In DNA form, the CDR3 reads TGCGCCAGCAGTCAATCACCCCCATACGAGCAGTACTTC.

The chain links TRBV27 to TRBJ1-2; a weak D match, TRBD1 (6 bases). V lost 6 bases to trimming and J lost 3 bases, with 14 bases between them. The CDR3 loop spans 14 amino acids. CDR1 and CDR2 from the germline V gene are MNHEY and SMNVEV (reference sequence). The CDR3: CASSKGQFDYGYTF. The DNA of the CDR3 is TGTGCCAGCAGCAAAGGACAGTTTGACTATGGCTACACCTTC.

The table lists this clone with a count of one. This rearrangement joins TRBV7-2 to TRBJ2-1; 9 nucleotides line up with TRBD2. Germline V gives CDR1 SGHTA, CDR2 FQGNSA. The V gene end was trimmed by 4 bases and the J gene end by 7 bases; junction bases not matched to a gene: 11. The CDR3 contains 16 residues. The CDR3 spells CASSSAAGGLGNEQFF. CDR3 sequence (DNA): TGTGCCAGCAGCTCCGCAGCGGGAGGTCTGGGGAATGAGCAGTTCTTC.

The genes are TRBV7-9 and TRBJ1-2; the D is unclear. Germline CDR1 and CDR2: SEHNR and FQNEAQ (reference sequence). The ends were cut back, 3 bases at V and 3 bases at J, with 11 bases in the middle. The CDR3 consists of 14 residues. The CDR3 protein is CASSFGLIDYGYTF. In DNA form, the CDR3 reads TGTGCCAGCAGCTTTGGGCTTATCGACTATGGCTACACCTTC.

The gene calls are TRBV19 and TRBJ1-5, with TRBD1 identical over 9 bases. CDR1 is LNHDA, CDR2 SQIVND, per germline (reference sequence). Trimming removed 4 bases from V and 3 bases from J; junction bases left unmatched: 4. The CDR3 extends over 15 amino acids. The CDR3 nucleotides are TGTGCCAGTAGTACGGGACAGGGCGACAATCAGCCCCAGCATTTT. This codes for CASSTGQGDNQPQHF.

The chain carries TRBV18 and TRBJ1-1; 9 nucleotides match TRBD1. Germline-derived CDR1 and CDR2 are KGHSH and LQKENI. V lost 3 bases, J lost 6 bases, and 2 bases stayed unmatched. The CDR3 contains 13 residues. The CDR3 loop is CASSPGTGPEAFF. For the CDR3, the DNA is TGTGCCAGCTCACCCGGGACAGGGCCTGAAGCTTTCTTT.

The chain employs TRBV5-1 and TRBJ1-2; tentatively, D is TRBD1 (6 bases). CDR3 length equals 15 residues. CDR1 SGHRS and CDR2 YFSETQ come from the germline V gene. The V and J ends lost 4 bases and 6 bases respectively, with 19 bases between them. CDR3 coding DNA: TGCGCCAGCAGCCACACGGAGACAGGAAAGGATGGCTACACCTTC. Protein: CASSHTETGKDGYTF.

The chain recombines TRBV9 with TRBJ2-1, with TRBD1 matching 8 bases. This CDR3 is built from 15 residues. The germline CDR1 and CDR2 sequences are SGDLS and YYNGEE. The ends lost 4 bases at V and 4 bases at J; junction bases unmatched: 7. CDR3 DNA sequence: TGTGCCAGCAGCTTACGACAGGGGCCTTACAATGAGCAGTTCTTC. Its protein product is CASSLRQGPYNEQFF. Based on the CDR3 plus reference TRBV9 and TRBJ2-1, the full variable domain is DSGVTQTPKHLITATGQRVTLRCSPRSGDLSVYWYQQSLDQGLQFLIQYYNGEERAKGNILERFSAQQFPDLHSELNLSSLELGDSALYFCASSLRQGPYNEQFFGPGTRLTVL.

This clone was found a few times. V and J are TRBV23-1 and TRBJ1-2; D is undetermined. TRBV23-1 is placed among ORFs of uncertain function. Trimming stripped 1 base from V and 7 bases from J, with 13 bases between. The CDR3 runs 14 residues. CDR3 amino acids: CASSQYSGRSGYTF. CDR3 sequence (DNA): TGCGCCAGCAGTCAATACTCGGGAAGGAGTGGCTACACCTTC.

The chain links TRBV2 to TRBJ2-5, with 7 bases fitting TRBD2. J lost 4 bases, V lost 0 bases, and 8 bases had no gene match. This CDR3 comprises 16 residues. Germline V gene sequence: CDR1 SNHLY, CDR2 FYNNEI. Written as DNA, the CDR3 is TGTGCCAGCAGTGAAGCGTTAGCGGGCGGGGTAGAGACCCAGTACTTC. Amino acid sequence: CASSEALAGGVETQYF.

The chain recombines TRBV5-1 with TRBJ1-1; 9 bases are shared with TRBD1. V lost 4 bases and J lost 3; bases outside the gene matches: 4. The CDR3 totals 14 residues. Germline-derived CDR1 and CDR2 are SGHRS and YFSETQ. CDR3 protein: CASSGQGTDTEAFF. CDR3 nucleotides: TGCGCCAGCAGCGGACAGGGGACCGACACTGAAGCTTTCTTT.

This sequence joins TRBV25-1 and TRBJ1-2; 7 positions agree with TRBD1. CDR3 size: 15 residues. The J segment lost 8 bases and the V segment lost 5 bases, leaving 14 bases of the junction unmatched. Germline values: CDR1 MGHDK, CDR2 SYGVNS. The DNA of the CDR3 is TGTGCCAGCAGTAACGACAGGGTTAGTCCGCGGGGCTACACCTTC. Protein product: CASSNDRVSPRGYTF.

CDR3 in amino acids: CASDTGGGQPQHF. CDR3 DNA: TGCGCCAGCGACACAGGGGGGGGTCAGCCCCAGCATTTT. V gene TRBV5-1 combines with J gene TRBJ1-5; 8 nucleotides align to TRBD1. After removal of 7 bases from V and 6 bases from J, the junction contained 6 bases not matched to a gene. The CDR3 runs to 13 residues. CDR1 is SGHRS, CDR2 YFSETQ, per germline.

This clone has a single count. V usage is TRBV7-9 and J usage is TRBJ1-1, with unresolved D. The CDR3 covers 14 residues. Trimming removed 1 base from V and 6 bases from J, with 12 bases in between. CDR1 SEHNR and CDR2 FQNEAQ come from the germline V gene (reference sequence). The CDR3 spells CASSLGTLRAEAFF. CDR3 sequence (DNA): TGTGCCAGCAGCTTAGGGACCCTGCGGGCTGAAGCTTTCTTT.

This clone was found a few times. The chain joins TRBV11-2 to TRBJ2-1, with 9 bases aligning to TRBD2. This CDR3 comprises 18 residues. Unmatched junction bases numbered 9, after V lost 0 bases and J lost 3 bases. In germline, CDR1 is SGHAT, CDR2 FQNNGV. The CDR3 loop reads CASSLEKLAGSRYNEQFF. The DNA of the CDR3 is TGTGCCAGCAGCTTAGAGAAACTAGCGGGTTCTCGCTACAATGAGCAGTTCTTC.